Listed below are T cell receptor beta chains from one sample, sequenced in a study of shared clonotypes between healthy human individuals. The assay was immunoSEQ multiplex PCR, and TCRdb's table has in-frame clones only and misses some. Among hundreds of thousands of clones listed, 55% to 85% were seen once. The sample comprised memory CD4+ T cells sorted from blood. These receptors were taken from a woman in her 30s in good health. The CDR3 runs from the conserved cysteine through the conserved F or W. D genes are given only for firm matches. Expanded clones get a size class; other rows say once, few or many, or leave the size out.

length	D	size	V	J	CDR3	DNA
14	-	-	TRBV28	TRBJ1-5	CASSSPGAAQPQHF	TGTGCCAGCAGTTCTCCAGGGGCGGCACAGCCCCAGCATTTT
16	-	-	TRBV27	TRBJ1-1	CASSLKVGTMNTEAFF	TGTGCCAGCAGTTTAAAGGTAGGGACTATGAACACTGAAGCTTTCTTT
14	TRBD1	-	TRBV19	TRBJ2-7	CASSIRQGINEQYF	TGTGCCAGTAGTATTCGACAGGGGATCAACGAGCAGTACTTC
13	-	-	TRBV30	TRBJ2-7	CAWSEGESYEQYF	TGTGCCTGGAGTGAGGGGGAATCCTACGAGCAGTACTTC
12	-	-	TRBV28	TRBJ2-7	CASKASTYEQYF	TGTGCCAGCAAAGCCAGTACCTACGAGCAGTACTTC
14	-	-	TRBV6-6	TRBJ1-2	CASSLGTDFRGYTF	TGTGCCAGCAGTCTCGGGACGGACTTCCGTGGCTACACCTTC
17	TRBD1	-	TRBV7-9	TRBJ2-2	CASSPNRGSMNTGELFF	TGTGCCAGCAGCCCTAACAGGGGAAGCATGAACACCGGGGAGCTGTTTTTT
11	-	once	TRBV27	TRBJ2-7	CASGLRYEQYF	TGTGCCAGCGGCCTTAGATACGAGCAGTACTTC
14	TRBD2	-	TRBV5-4	TRBJ2-5	CASSSQRELETQYF	TGTGCCAGCAGCTCTCAGCGGGAGTTAGAGACCCAGTACTTC
15	TRBD2	-	TRBV28	TRBJ2-1	CASSLAGGTYNEQFF	TGTGCCAGCAGTTTAGCGGGAGGGACGTACAATGAGCAGTTCTTC
17	TRBD1	few	TRBV5-1	TRBJ2-6	CASSPGTGVSGANVLTF	TGCGCCAGCAGCCCCGGGACAGGGGTCTCTGGGGCCAACGTCCTGACTTTC
17	-	-	TRBV13	TRBJ1-1	CASSFYPALGRDTEAFF	TGTGCCAGCAGCTTCTACCCGGCTTTGGGCAGAGACACTGAAGCTTTCTTT
13	-	few	TRBV19	TRBJ2-4	CASSGLAKNIQYF	TGTGCCAGTTCGGGCTTAGCCAAAAACATTCAGTACTTC
12	-	-	TRBV4-1	TRBJ2-7	CASSKDSYEQYF	TGCGCCAGCAGCAAGGACAGCTACGAGCAGTACTTC
12	-	-	TRBV10-3	TRBJ2-7	CAIGGSSYEQYF	TGTGCCATCGGCGGCAGCTCCTACGAGCAGTACTTC
13	-	few	TRBV6-1	TRBJ2-7	CASRGQLNYEQYF	TGTGCCAGCAGAGGACAGCTGAACTACGAGCAGTACTTC
13	-	-	TRBV11-2	TRBJ2-7	CASSLVLVYEQYF	TGTGCCAGCAGCTTAGTCCTAGTGTACGAGCAGTACTTC
14	-	-	TRBV6-5	TRBJ2-7	CATRGQGTSYEQYF	TGTGCCACCCGGGGGCAGGGCACTTCCTACGAGCAGTACTTC
15	-	-	TRBV6-1	TRBJ2-7	CASTQGGGHSYEQYF	TGTGCCAGCACGCAGGGGGGCGGACACTCCTACGAGCAGTACTTC
18	TRBD1	-	TRBV7-8	TRBJ1-4	CASSLDLRGWSTNEKLFF	TGTGCCAGCAGCTTAGACCTCAGGGGGTGGTCAACTAATGAAAAACTGTTTTTT
13	TRBD1	-	TRBV7-8	TRBJ1-2	CASSITGVYGYTF	TGTGCCAGCAGCATAACAGGGGTTTATGGCTACACCTTC
13	-	-	TRBV29-1	TRBJ2-5	CSAPFGMVETQYF	TGCAGCGCCCCTTTTGGGATGGTGGAGACCCAGTACTTC
12	-	few	TRBV30	TRBJ1-1	CAWSGSGLEAFF	TGTGCCTGGAGTGGGTCAGGGCTTGAAGCTTTCTTT
13	-	-	TRBV27	TRBJ2-7	CASSSLGLGEQYF	TGTGCCAGCAGTTCTCTGGGCTTGGGGGAGCAGTACTTC
11	-	-	TRBV20-1	TRBJ2-1	CSARPRNEQFF	TGCAGTGCCCGCCCGAGGAATGAGCAGTTCTTC
15	-	-	TRBV5-1	TRBJ1-4	CASSGTAATNEKLFF	TGCGCCAGCAGCGGCACGGCGGCAACTAATGAAAAACTGTTTTTT
15	-	many	TRBV2	TRBJ1-3	CASSEGTPSESTIYF	TGTGCCAGCAGTGAAGGCACCCCCTCTGAGAGCACCATATATTTT
14	-	-	TRBV19	TRBJ1-2	CASKGVPGSYGYTF	TGTGCCAGTAAGGGGGTTCCCGGGAGCTATGGCTACACCTTC
15	-	-	TRBV21-1	TRBJ2-7	CATTTRGRVTYEQYF	TGTGCCACAACGACCCGGGGACGGGTGACCTACGAGCAGTACTTC
15	-	-	TRBV18	TRBJ2-1	CASSPRTPPYNEQFF	TGTGCCAGCTCACCGAGGACTCCGCCCTACAATGAGCAGTTCTTC
15	TRBD1	-	TRBV5-1	TRBJ1-4	CASRGRDRETEKLFF	TGCGCCAGCAGGGGCCGGGACAGGGAGACTGAAAAACTGTTTTTT